These 16 T cell receptor beta chains were sequenced from one sample in a study of T-cell memory formation after mild COVID-19. TCRdb re-called the 5' RACE reads through MiXCR, storing one row per CDR3 protein. The table shows over 350,000 distinct CDR3 sequences, with approximately 15% occurring only once. The sample taken for sequencing was PBMCs or a T cell subset sorted from them (not recorded which). Source of these receptors: a young man who had mild COVID-19 (a few samples of this study predate the infection). Cell type and time point are not known.

By share, this clonotype ranks as medium-sized. The V and J genes are TRBV6-4 and TRBJ2-2; the match to TRBD2 covers 7 bases. J lost 3 bases, V lost 5 bases, and 0 bases had no gene match. CDR3 length: 13 amino acids. Germline V gives CDR1 MRHNA, CDR2 SNTAGT. CDR3 bases: TGTGCCAGCAGTAGCGGGGACACCGGGGAGCTGTTTTTT. Translated: CASSSGDTGELFF.

The rearrangement uses TRBV4-2 and TRBJ2-4, with TRBD2 as a possible D gene (6 bases). Germline CDR1 reads LGHNA; CDR2 reads YNFKEQ. The ends were cut back, 4 bases at V and 7 bases at J, with 14 bases in the middle. There are 14 residues in the CDR3. CDR3 sequence: CASSPPGGVNIQYF. In DNA form, the CDR3 reads TGTGCCAGCAGCCCCCCCGGGGGAGTCAACATTCAGTACTTC.

The V call is TRBV7-9, the J call TRBJ2-1, with 13 bases lining up with TRBD2. Germline CDR1 is SEHNR and CDR2 is FQNEAQ (reference sequence). The V and J ends lost 5 bases and 2 bases, in that order; junction bases with no gene match: 3. This CDR3 has 16 residues. CDR3 sequence reads: CASSKLAGGTYNEQFF. CDR3 in DNA: TGTGCCAGCAGCAAACTAGCGGGGGGGACCTACAATGAGCAGTTCTTC.

This chain links TRBV9 with TRBJ1-1, with a weak D call TRBD1 (6 bases). CDR3 length: 14 amino acids. Germline CDR1 SGDLS, CDR2 YYNGEE. V shed 2 bases and J shed 4 bases, with 12 bases lying between them. CDR3: CASSVDSLSTEAFF. The CDR3 bases are TGTGCCAGCAGCGTGGACAGTTTGAGCACTGAAGCTTTCTTT.

This chain uses TRBV4-3 with TRBJ2-1; 9 positions agree with TRBD2. V was pared by 0 bases and J by 0 bases, with 6 bases of the junction left unmatched. This CDR3 is 18 amino acids long. CDR1 is LGHNA and CDR2 is YSLEER in the germline V gene. CDR3 in amino acids: CASSQDVAGASSYNEQFF. In nucleotides, the CDR3 is TGCGCCAGCAGCCAAGATGTAGCGGGGGCGAGCTCCTACAATGAGCAGTTCTTC.

This clonotype was seen more than once but under ten times. This chain links TRBV7-3 with TRBJ1-1; no clear D gene. The germline V gene encodes CDR1 SGHTA and CDR2 FQGTGA. The CDR3 covers 13 residues. V was cut by 3 bases and J by 1 base, with 6 bases left in between. The CDR3 bases are TGTGCCAGCAGCTTTGTTTCGAACACTGAAGCTTTCTTT. As protein: CASSFVSNTEAFF.

Of note for this clonotype: A read error may explain this, as a much larger clone is one base away. This chain links TRBV7-9 with TRBJ1-1, with D perhaps TRBD1 (5 bases). Germline lookup yields CDR1 SEHNR and CDR2 FQNEAQ (reference sequence). V was cut by 3 bases and J by 4 bases, with 18 bases left in between. This CDR3 is 16 amino acids long. The chain's CDR3 is CASSFGWGRESTEAFF. In DNA form, the CDR3 reads TGTGCCAGCAGCTTTGGGTGGGGCAGGGAGAGCACTGAAGCTTTCTTT.

This clonotype was seen a handful of times. The chain combines TRBV20-1 with TRBJ2-7; no clear D gene. The germline V and J ends were trimmed by 0 bases and 3 bases, with 9 bases remaining between them. This CDR3 comprises 13 residues. Looked up from germline, CDR1 is DFQATT and CDR2 is SNEGSKA (reference sequence). The CDR3 DNA reads TGCAGTGCTAGAGAGGCCGACCACTACGAGCAGTACGTC. This sequence encodes CSAREADHYEQYV.

This sequence joins TRBV29-1 and TRBJ1-1; 8 bases map to TRBD1. V shed 3 bases and J 11 bases; nucleotides not matched to a gene: 20. Germline V lookup: CDR1 SQVTM, CDR2 ANQGSEA. The CDR3 is 16 residues long. The CDR3 bases are TGCAGCGTTGATCAAGGGGACAGGCTCACCCCCGTGGCTGCTTTCTTT. This translates into CSVDQGDRLTPVAAFF. Combining the CDR3 with reference TRBV29-1 and TRBJ1-1 gives the whole variable domain SAVISQKPSRDICQRGTSLTIQCQVDSQVTMMFWYRQQPGQSLTLIATANQGSEATYESGFVIDKFPISRPNLTFSTLTVSNMSPEDSSIYLCSVDQGDRLTPVAAFFGQGTRLTVV.

This clonotype has more than one count but fewer than ten. The V gene is TRBV5-1, the J gene TRBJ2-3, with unresolved D. V was trimmed by 5 bases and J by 0 bases, leaving 10 bases between them. The CDR3 runs 14 residues. Germline CDR1 reads SGHRS; CDR2 reads YFSETQ. The CDR3 nucleotides read TGCGCCAGCAGTATGACATCAAGCACAGATACGCAGTATTTT. Its protein is CASSMTSSTDTQYF.

The genes are TRBV4-3 and TRBJ2-2; 8 bases are shared with TRBD1. CDR1 is LGHNA, CDR2 YSLEER, per germline. This CDR3 contains 16 residues. V shed 0 bases and J 4 bases; nucleotides not matched to a gene: 4. The chain's CDR3 is CASSQDPGQGTGELFF. CDR3 nucleotide sequence: TGCGCCAGCAGCCAAGATCCCGGACAGGGCACCGGGGAGCTGTTTTTT.

This clonotype was picked up many times. The V and J genes are TRBV7-2 and TRBJ2-1; 14 nucleotides align to TRBD2. CDR3 length: 15 residues. In germline, CDR1 is SGHTA, CDR2 FQGNSA. With V trimmed by 4 bases and J by 6 bases, 2 bases remained unmatched. The CDR3 region is CASSWGLAGVNEQFF. The CDR3 DNA reads as TGTGCCAGCAGCTGGGGACTAGCGGGGGTCAATGAGCAGTTCTTC.

The V call is TRBV12-3 or TRBV12-4, the J call TRBJ1-5; D remains ambiguous. The CDR3 length is 15 residues. V was clipped by 5 bases and J by 7 bases, with 18 bases between them. CDR3 protein: CASSLPGVPIQPQHF. CDR3 DNA: TGTGCCAGCAGTCTGCCCGGGGTCCCAATCCAGCCCCAGCATTTT.

The V and J genes are TRBV19 and TRBJ1-5, with D tentatively TRBD1 (5 bases). Per the germline V gene, CDR1 is LNHDA and CDR2 is SQIVND (reference sequence). V was clipped by 6 bases and J by 8 bases, with 14 bases between them. The CDR3 length is 13 residues. CDR3 loop: CASRNRNLEPQHF. The CDR3 DNA reads TGTGCCAGTAGAAACAGGAACCTGGAGCCCCAGCATTTT.

A word on this clonotype: The CDR3 ends on some other residue instead of the conserved phenylalanine or tryptophan, so this is likely a read error. The limits of the CDR3 on the DNA are not certain, so only TCRdb's listed CDR3 is given. V and J are TRBV7-6 and TRBJ2-1; TRBD1 is the table's D call, not checked against the DNA. The CDR3 spans 12 residues, counting both ends. Germline CDR1 reads SGHVS; CDR2 reads FNYEAQ. CDR3 amino acids: CASSSQTGGLLV.

This clonotype has just one count. The J gene is TRBJ2-5, the V gene TRBV12-3 or TRBV12-4; D may be TRBD1 or TRBD2 (5 bases each). The CDR3 runs to 14 residues. Trimming took off 7 bases at V and 5 bases at J, with 17 bases between the two ends. CDR3 sequence: CASTPGDRVETQYF. CDR3 bases: TGTGCCAGCACCCCCGGGGACCGCGTTGAGACCCAGTACTTC.